The next 24 T cell receptor beta chains were all read from a single sample in a study of shared clonotypes between healthy human individuals. Repertoires were generated with immunoSEQ multiplex PCR, while TCRdb's copy carries only in-frame clones and drops some. The data show millions of clones, around 90% seen once. The sequenced sample consisted of naive CD4+ T cells sorted from blood. Subset specified: CD45RA+ positively selected. Receptors originate from a man aged 18 to 30 in good health.

This clone was seen just once. The chain couples TRBV19 to TRBJ1-6; D ambiguous. The CDR3 spans 13 residues. Germline V gene data show CDR1 as LNHDA and CDR2 as SQIVND (reference sequence). Trimming shortened V by 3 bases and J by 8 bases, and 8 bases separated the two germline ends. CDR3: CASSISRDSPLHF. The CDR3 region has the DNA TGTGCCAGTAGTATTTCCAGAGATTCACCCCTCCACTTT.

This chain connects TRBV7-2 to TRBJ1-1, with 9 positions matching TRBD1. Trimming took 5 bases from V and 4 from J; bases not matched to a gene: 5. Germline CDR1 is SGHTA and CDR2 is FQGNSA. This CDR3 region has 14 residues. DNA for the CDR3: TGTGCCAGCAGCGTACGACAGGGGGGCACTGAAGCTTTCTTT. It translates to CASSVRQGGTEAFF.

The V call is TRBV9, the J call TRBJ2-1; the match to TRBD2 covers 7 bases. This CDR3 has 14 amino acids. Trimming cost V 6 bases and J 3 bases; bases outside gene matches: 6. Germline values: CDR1 SGDLS, CDR2 YYNGEE. This chain's CDR3 is CASNPGLVYNEQFF. Here the CDR3 DNA reads TGTGCCAGCAATCCCGGACTAGTCTACAATGAGCAGTTCTTC. The full variable domain, rest sourced from reference TRBV9 and TRBJ2-1, is DSGVTQTPKHLITATGQRVTLRCSPRSGDLSVYWYQQSLDQGLQFLIQYYNGEERAKGNILERFSAQQFPDLHSELNLSSLELGDSALYFCASNPGLVYNEQFFGPGTRLTVL.

The chain couples TRBV7-9 to TRBJ2-3; D uncertain. The V gene lost 1 base and the J gene lost 4 bases, with 12 bases spanning the gap. From germline, CDR1 is SEHNR and CDR2 FQNEAQ (reference sequence). The CDR3 totals 15 residues. The CDR3 protein is CASSLGASLADTQYF. CDR3 DNA sequence: TGTGCCAGCAGCTTAGGGGCTAGTCTCGCAGATACGCAGTATTTT.

On this clone itself: The same CDR3 is also encoded by other DNA sequences in this sample. The CDR3 sequence: CASSPGLAYNEQFF. CDR3 nucleotides: TGTGCCAGTTCCCCGGGACTAGCTTACAATGAGCAGTTCTTC. This sequence joins TRBV6-5 and TRBJ2-1; 9 nucleotides align to TRBD2. The CDR3 runs to 14 residues. Per germline, CDR1 MNHEY and CDR2 SVGAGI. V trimming: 9 bases; J trimming: 4 bases; junction bases outside the gene matches: 7.

V is TRBV7-2 and J is TRBJ1-2, with unresolved D. The CDR3 loop spans 13 amino acids. The ends were cut back, 3 bases at V and 8 bases at J, with 13 bases in the middle. CDR1 SGHTA and CDR2 FQGNSA come from the germline V gene. The CDR3 coding sequence is TGTGCCAGCAGCTTCGTTGCGGAAACCGGCTACACCTTC. As protein: CASSFVAETGYTF. The whole variable domain, remainder taken from reference TRBV7-2 and TRBJ1-2, is GAGVSQSPSNKVTEKGKDVELRCDPISGHTALYWYRQSLGQGLEFLIYFQGNSAPDKSGLPSDRFSAERTGGSVSTLTIQRTQQEDSAVYLCASSFVAETGYTFGSGTRLTVV.

This sequence joins TRBV6-1 and TRBJ1-2; TRBD1 is a possible D gene (5 bases). Germline assignment: CDR1 MNHNS and CDR2 SASEGT. The ends were cut back, 4 bases at V and 7 bases at J, with 7 bases in the middle. The CDR3 has 11 residues. CDR3 protein: CASSAGFGYTF. The CDR3 nucleotides are TGTGCCAGCAGTGCAGGGTTTGGCTACACCTTC.

A single count supports this clone. This sequence joins TRBV2 and TRBJ1-1, with D possibly TRBD1 on 5 matching bases. This CDR3 contains 15 residues. Trimming pared 6 bases from V and 4 bases from J, leaving 18 bases between. Per germline, CDR1 SNHLY and CDR2 FYNNEI. CDR3 in amino acids: CASRADSVGGTEAFF. The CDR3 coding sequence is TGTGCCAGCAGAGCTGACAGCGTGGGGGGCACTGAAGCTTTCTTT.

The genes are TRBV9 and TRBJ2-1, with 13 bases aligning to TRBD2. This CDR3 contains 17 residues. V gave up 3 bases and J gave up 7 bases; unmatched junction bases: 10. The germline CDR1 and CDR2 sequences are SGDLS and YYNGEE. The CDR3 is CASSATLGLAGKNEQFF. The CDR3 DNA reads as TGTGCCAGCAGCGCAACCCTGGGACTAGCGGGAAAAAATGAGCAGTTCTTC.

The chain uses TRBV5-6 and TRBJ1-4, with 9 bases aligning to TRBD1. Germline V gives CDR1 SGHDT, CDR2 YYEEEE. Trimming took 1 base from V and 7 from J; bases not matched to a gene: 8. CDR3 size: 16 residues. The CDR3 protein is CASSLLGQGSAEKLFF. CDR3 in DNA: TGTGCCAGCAGCTTGTTGGGACAGGGTTCCGCTGAAAAACTGTTTTTT. The full variable domain, rest sourced from reference TRBV5-6 and TRBJ1-4, is DAGVTQSPTHLIKTRGQQVTLRCSPKSGHDTVSWYQQALGQGPQFIFQYYEEEERQRGNFPDRFSGHQFPNYSSELNVNALLLGDSALYLCASSLLGQGSAEKLFFGSGTQLSVL.

This clone was counted a single time. The chain recombines TRBV19 with TRBJ2-7; 8 nucleotides match TRBD1. Germline loops: CDR1 LNHDA, CDR2 SQIVND (reference sequence). This CDR3 spans 15 amino acids. J gave up 2 bases and V 5 bases, and 8 bases lay outside the gene matches. DNA for the CDR3: TGTGCCAGTAGTGATCCGGGACAGGTAACCTACGAGCAGTACTTC. Residues: CASSDPGQVTYEQYF.

V gene TRBV10-3 combines with J gene TRBJ1-2; 7 nucleotides line up with TRBD1. The germline gives CDR1 ENHRY, CDR2 SYGVKD. CDR3 length: 15 residues. With 6 bases clipped from V and 4 bases from J, the junction kept 11 bases outside the gene matches. The CDR3 loop reads CAISGDRDLLYGYTF. In nucleotides, the CDR3 is TGTGCCATCAGCGGAGACAGGGACCTACTCTATGGCTACACCTTC.

The chain joins TRBV11-2 to TRBJ2-7; 10 bases are a match to TRBD2. The CDR3 contains 16 residues. V lost 3 bases and J lost 1; bases outside the gene matches: 6. The V gene's germline CDR1 is SGHAT and CDR2 FQNNGV. Here the CDR3 reads CASSFSGTSASYEQYF. As DNA, the CDR3 is TGTGCCAGCAGCTTTTCCGGGACTAGCGCATCCTACGAGCAGTACTTC.

The chain employs TRBV6-5 and TRBJ2-7, with 7 bases identical to TRBD1. The CDR3 extends over 13 amino acids. From germline, CDR1 is MNHEY and CDR2 SVGAGI. J lost 4 bases, V lost 4 bases, and 4 bases had no gene match. The CDR3 DNA reads as TGTGCCAGCAGTTCGGACAGGATTTACGAGCAGTACTTC. Translation: CASSSDRIYEQYF.

The gene calls are TRBV7-9 and TRBJ1-6, with 7 bases aligning to TRBD1. The CDR3 runs 14 residues. The germline gives CDR1 SEHNR, CDR2 FQNEAQ (reference sequence). Unmatched junction bases numbered 2, after V lost 4 bases and J lost 5 bases. CDR3 in amino acids: CASSWDSHNSPLHF. CDR3 DNA sequence: TGTGCCAGCAGCTGGGACAGCCATAATTCACCCCTCCACTTT.

The rearrangement uses TRBV5-5 and TRBJ2-7; 11 positions match TRBD2. The CDR3 loop spans 15 amino acids. From germline, CDR1 is SGHKS and CDR2 YYEKEE (reference sequence). The J segment lost 5 bases and the V segment lost 4 bases, leaving 8 bases of the junction unmatched. CDR3 protein: CASSVLAGAFDEQYF. The CDR3 DNA reads TGTGCCAGCAGCGTACTAGCGGGGGCTTTTGACGAGCAGTACTTC. The variable domain in full, with the rest retrieved from reference TRBV5-5 and TRBJ2-7, is DAGVTQSPTHLIKTRGQQVTLRCSPISGHKSVSWYQQVLGQGPQFIFQYYEKEERGRGNFPDRFSARQFPNYSSELNVNALLLGDSALYLCASSVLAGAFDEQYFGPGTRLTVT.

This clone was detected only once. The CDR3, as DNA: TGTGCCAGCAGCCAAGCCGGGACAGGGGGCTATGAGCAGTTCTTC. This sequence encodes CASSQAGTGGYEQFF. The chain combines TRBV7-3 with TRBJ2-1; 12 bases fit TRBD1. The CDR3 loop spans 15 amino acids. Germline loops: CDR1 SGHTA, CDR2 FQGTGA. The ends lost 5 bases at V and 8 bases at J; junction bases unmatched: 7.

J is TRBJ2-1 and V is TRBV30; no clear D gene. CDR3 size: 12 residues. The V gene's germline CDR1 is GTSNPN and CDR2 SVGIG (reference sequence). Trimming stripped 0 bases from V and 10 bases from J, with 10 bases between. CDR3 protein: CAWSVPPGEQFF. The DNA of the CDR3 is TGTGCCTGGAGTGTACCCCCAGGAGAGCAGTTCTTC.

The J gene is TRBJ1-1, the V gene TRBV15; 8 nucleotides agree with TRBD1. Germline CDR1 reads LNHNV; CDR2 reads YYDKDF (reference sequence). J lost 10 bases, V lost 5 bases, and 6 bases had no gene match. CDR3 length: 12 amino acids. The CDR3 DNA is TGTGCCACCAGCCACAGGGGGTCTGGAGCTTTCTTT. Protein: CATSHRGSGAFF.

Note on this clone: Distinct nucleotide sequences in the sample also encode this CDR3. This chain connects TRBV5-4 to TRBJ2-7; 10 bases are a match to TRBD2. Germline CDR1 is SGHNT and CDR2 is YYREEE (reference sequence). V lost 0 bases and J lost 2; bases outside the gene matches: 2. The CDR3 is 15 amino acids. CDR3 coding DNA: TGTGCCAGCAGCTTGGGGCTAGCGGGGGCCTACGAGCAGTACTTC. Protein product: CASSLGLAGAYEQYF.

The rearrangement joins TRBV7-8 to TRBJ2-7; 11 nucleotides match TRBD1. This CDR3 comprises 17 residues. Germline V lookup: CDR1 SGHVS, CDR2 FQNEAQ. V lost 1 base to trimming and J lost 0 bases; unmatched junction nucleotides: 5. This CDR3 reads CASSLVMGQGVSYEQYF. CDR3 nucleotides: TGTGCCAGCAGCTTAGTTATGGGACAGGGGGTCTCCTACGAGCAGTACTTC.

V usage is TRBV6-6 and J usage is TRBJ2-7; 9 bases align to TRBD1. This CDR3 has 14 amino acids. Looked up from germline, CDR1 is MNHNY and CDR2 is SVGAGI (reference sequence). V shed 6 bases and J 6 bases; nucleotides not matched to a gene: 9. The CDR3 sequence is CASRSRDRVGEQYF. The CDR3 DNA follows: TGTGCCAGCAGGTCCCGGGACAGGGTGGGCGAGCAGTACTTC.

This chain uses TRBV28 with TRBJ1-5; D perhaps matches TRBD1 (6 bases). Trimming removed 3 bases at V and 0 bases at J, with 9 bases between. The CDR3 runs 15 residues. CDR1 is MDHEN and CDR2 is SYDVKM in the germline V gene. CDR3 coding DNA: TGTGCCAGCAGTTTGTGGGACATTAGCAATCAGCCCCAGCATTTT. It yields the protein CASSLWDISNQPQHF. Full variable domain (remainder filled in from reference TRBV28 and TRBJ1-5): DVKVTQSSRYLVKRTGEKVFLECVQDMDHENMFWYRQDPGLGLRLIYFSYDVKMKEKGDIPEGYSVSREKKERFSLILESASTNQTSMYLCASSLWDISNQPQHFGDGTRLSIL.

The CDR3 reads CASSLELAGVLAYEQYF. The CDR3 region has the DNA TGTGCCAGCAGCTTAGAACTAGCGGGAGTTCTCGCCTACGAGCAGTACTTC. This chain joins TRBV7-9 and TRBJ2-7, with TRBD2 identical over 11 bases. There are 17 residues in the CDR3. J lost 2 bases, V lost 1 base, and 7 bases had no gene match. Germline CDR1 and CDR2: SEHNR and FQNEAQ (reference sequence).